A single sample gave rise to the 14 T cell receptor beta chains below, sequenced in a study of shared clonotypes between healthy human individuals. Sequenced by immunoSEQ multiplex PCR; TCRdb stores in-frame clones only, minus some. Found here are around 2.1 million clones, roughly 95% of them singletons; the top ten hold over 0.1%. Sequencing used naive CD4+ T cells sorted from blood. The subset denotes: CD45RA+ positively selected. The receptors originated from a man between 18 and 35 years old in good health.

CDR3 in amino acids: CAISEGLAGEREQFF. CDR3 in DNA: TGTGCCATCAGTGAGGGGCTAGCGGGAGAGAGGGAGCAGTTCTTC. The J gene is TRBJ2-1, the V gene TRBV10-3; 10 nucleotides line up with TRBD2. The CDR3 is 15 amino acids. The trim removed 2 bases at V and 10 bases at J, leaving 8 bases unmatched. CDR1 and CDR2 from the germline V gene are ENHRY and SYGVKD.

The chain couples TRBV6-6 to TRBJ2-3; TRBD2 is a possible D gene (6 bases). Trimming removed 2 bases from V and 4 bases from J, with 13 bases in between. The CDR3 has 15 residues. Germline V gene lookup returns CDR1 MNHNY and CDR2 SVGAGI (reference sequence). The CDR3 here is CASSYGTLLSDTQYF. Here the CDR3 DNA reads TGTGCCAGCAGTTACGGGACTCTCCTCTCAGATACGCAGTATTTT.

The V gene is TRBV2, the J gene TRBJ2-5, with D tentatively TRBD1 (5 bases). The CDR3 runs to 15 residues. Germline V gene data show CDR1 as SNHLY and CDR2 as FYNNEI. With 4 bases removed from V and 1 base from J, the gap between germline ends came to 13 bases. The CDR3 spells CASSGQGNIQETQYF. The CDR3, as DNA: TGTGCCAGCAGTGGTCAGGGAAATATCCAAGAGACCCAGTACTTC.

CDR3 nucleotides: TGTGCCAGCTCCCCGGAGGGGGCAATGGGCTATGGCTACACCTTC. Protein: CASSPEGAMGYGYTF. The chain uses TRBV18 and TRBJ1-2, with 7 nucleotides matching TRBD1. Per germline, CDR1 KGHSH and CDR2 LQKENI. The CDR3 is 15 residues long. V shed 6 bases, J shed 4 bases, and the junction held 11 bases outside the gene matches.

The V gene is TRBV5-1, the J gene TRBJ2-7; 8 nucleotides line up with TRBD1. The germline V gene has CDR1 SGHRS and CDR2 YFSETQ. This CDR3 is 17 amino acids long. After removal of 0 bases from V and 2 bases from J, the junction contained 10 bases not matched to a gene. In DNA form, the CDR3 reads TGCGCCAGCAGCTTGGGCCCCGCGACAGGGGTAACCTACGAGCAGTACTTC. Translation: CASSLGPATGVTYEQYF.

The chain combines TRBV5-1 with TRBJ1-3; D gene uncertain. Trimming cost V 1 base and J 0 bases, with 17 bases left between them. CDR3 length equals 18 residues. Germline V gives CDR1 SGHRS, CDR2 YFSETQ. CDR3 DNA: TGCGCCAGCAGCTTGTGGCCGATCTTACCAAACTCTGGAAACACCATATATTTT. Translating it yields CASSLWPILPNSGNTIYF. Together with reference TRBV5-1 and TRBJ1-3, the CDR3 gives the full variable domain: KAGVTQTPRYLIKTRGQQVTLSCSPISGHRSVSWYQQTPGQGLQFLFEYFSETQRNKGNFPGRFSGRQFSNSRSEMNVSTLELGDSALYLCASSLWPILPNSGNTIYFGEGSWLTVV.

The rearrangement links TRBV10-3 to TRBJ2-1; D tentatively fits TRBD1 or TRBD2 (5 bases each). Trimming cost V 4 bases and J 10 bases, with 8 bases left between them. Germline V CDR1 and CDR2: ENHRY, SYGVKD. CDR3 length: 11 amino acids. CDR3 nucleotide sequence: TGTGCCATCAGTGCGGGGACCGAGCAGTTCTTC. Amino acids: CAISAGTEQFF.

The chain has TRBV7-9 and TRBJ2-3, with D possibly matching TRBD2 (5 bases). The CDR3 totals 14 residues. Trimming removed 5 bases at V and 2 bases at J, with 11 bases between. Germline lookup yields CDR1 SEHNR and CDR2 FQNEAQ (reference sequence). Written as DNA, the CDR3 is TGTGCCAGCAGCATAGAAGGACTCACAGATACGCAGTATTTT. This encodes CASSIEGLTDTQYF.

The chain is built from TRBV30 and TRBJ2-3; tentative D call: TRBD2 (5 bases). Trimming took off 0 bases at V and 0 bases at J, with 10 bases between the two ends. The CDR3 runs 15 residues. CDR1 is GTSNPN, CDR2 SVGIG, per germline (reference sequence). CDR3 protein: CAWSVQWTSTDTQYF. The DNA for the CDR3 is TGTGCCTGGAGTGTACAATGGACTAGCACAGATACGCAGTATTTT.

The chain recombines TRBV19 with TRBJ1-3; TRBD1 matches at 11 bases. Per the germline V gene, CDR1 is LNHDA and CDR2 is SQIVND (reference sequence). Trimming removed 10 bases from V and 3 bases from J; junction bases left unmatched: 8. This CDR3 is built from 15 residues. The CDR3 region is CATRPGQGVGNTIYF. The CDR3, as DNA: TGTGCCACACGGCCGGGACAGGGGGTTGGAAACACCATATATTTT. Combining the CDR3 with reference TRBV19 and TRBJ1-3 gives the whole variable domain DGGITQSPKYLFRKEGQNVTLSCEQNLNHDAMYWYRQDPGQGLRLIYYSQIVNDFQKGDIAEGYSVSREKKESFPLTVTSAQKNPTAFYLCATRPGQGVGNTIYFGEGSWLTVV.

This chain uses TRBV5-1 with TRBJ2-3; 8 bases line up with TRBD2. CDR1 is SGHRS, CDR2 YFSETQ, per germline. V dropped 1 base and J dropped 5; count of bases not matched to a gene: 3. The CDR3 is made up of 14 amino acids. The DNA of the CDR3 is TGCGCCAGCAGCTTGACGGGAGGGGGAGATACGCAGTATTTT. It codes for CASSLTGGGDTQYF.

This chain uses TRBV5-4 with TRBJ1-3, with TRBD1 matching over 8 bases. This CDR3 spans 13 amino acids. Germline-derived CDR1 and CDR2 are SGHNT and YYREEE (reference sequence). V was clipped by 2 bases and J by 8 bases; unmatched bases: 3. CDR3 amino acids: CASSFQGADTIYF. The CDR3 nucleotides are TGTGCCAGCAGCTTCCAGGGGGCCGACACCATATATTTT.

The rearrangement links TRBV30 to TRBJ1-1; TRBD1 is a possible D gene (6 bases). The V gene's germline CDR1 is GTSNPN and CDR2 SVGIG (reference sequence). The CDR3 has 12 amino acids. V was clipped by 2 bases and J by 5 bases, with 9 bases between them. CDR3 loop: CAWSLQGTEAFF. The CDR3 nucleotides are TGTGCCTGGAGTCTACAGGGAACTGAAGCTTTCTTT.

The chain has TRBV29-1 and TRBJ1-1; possibly TRBD1 for D (6 bases). Germline CDR1 reads SQVTM; CDR2 reads ANQGSEA. CDR3 length equals 12 residues. V gave up 6 bases and J gave up 5 bases, with 13 bases separating them. The CDR3 is CSVVQGVTEAFF. The CDR3 bases are TGCAGCGTAGTACAGGGCGTGACTGAAGCTTTCTTT.